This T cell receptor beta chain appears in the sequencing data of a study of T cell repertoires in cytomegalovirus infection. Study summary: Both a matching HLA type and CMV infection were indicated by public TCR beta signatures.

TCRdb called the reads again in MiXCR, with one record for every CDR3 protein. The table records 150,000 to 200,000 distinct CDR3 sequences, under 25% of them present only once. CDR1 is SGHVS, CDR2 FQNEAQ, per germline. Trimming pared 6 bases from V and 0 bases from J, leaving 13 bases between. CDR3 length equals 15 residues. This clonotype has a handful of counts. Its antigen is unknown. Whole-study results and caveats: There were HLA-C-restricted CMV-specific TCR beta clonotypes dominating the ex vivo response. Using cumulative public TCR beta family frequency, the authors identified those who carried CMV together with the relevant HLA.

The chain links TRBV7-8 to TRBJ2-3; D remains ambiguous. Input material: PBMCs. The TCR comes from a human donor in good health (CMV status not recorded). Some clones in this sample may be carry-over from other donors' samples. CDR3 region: CASRARAQSTDTQYF. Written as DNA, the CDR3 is TGTGCCAGCAGAGCTCGAGCGCAGAGCACAGATACGCAGTATTTT.